What follows describes a single TCR beta chain. The data are from a study of blood T cell repertoires in COVID-19. Study-level background: COVID-19 samples from acute and convalescent phases originated in the United States, Italy and Spain. T cells, B-cell-depleted T cells, or PBMCs supplied cDNA or gDNA.

This CDR3 region has 17 residues. Germline V gene sequence: CDR1 MNHEY, CDR2 SMNVEV (reference sequence). V was pared by 3 bases and J by 4 bases, with 8 bases of the junction left unmatched. How the authors handled the data: Amplified reference gene primers provided the basis for estimating nucleated cell counts. Method: immunoSEQ multiplex PCR; TCRdb's copy keeps in-frame clones and lacks some. Clonal size and the V and J genes are those of that table, whereas D and trimming came from the DNA. The sample yields 30,000 to 40,000 clones, around 90% seen once. The origin of this receptor is a man between 65 and 85 years old with acute or convalescent COVID-19. V usage is TRBV27 and J usage is TRBJ2-6, with 8 bases matching TRBD1. The sample taken for sequencing was peripheral blood. Here the CDR3 reads CASSFTTGGTGANVLTF. For the CDR3, the DNA is TGTGCCAGCAGTTTTACTACAGGGGGAACCGGGGCCAACGTCCTGACTTTC.